This note documents a single TCR beta chain sequence. The sample belongs to a study of blood T cell repertoires in COVID-19. In the study overall: The cDNA or gDNA used as material had been derived from T cells, B-cell-depleted T cells, or PBMCs.

Sequenced by immunoSEQ multiplex PCR; TCRdb stores in-frame clones only, minus some. Counted here are fewer than 700,000 clones, 85% to 90% occurring once; the ten biggest clones make up 7.8%. The V end lost 4 bases, the J end lost 8 bases, and 11 bases lay between the germline ends. Germline V gives CDR1 ENHRY, CDR2 SYGVKD. The CDR3 is 12 residues long. The sequenced material came from peripheral blood. This chain connects TRBV10-3 to TRBJ1-2; possibly TRBD1 for D (5 bases). This sequence was found in a woman aged 45 to 65 with COVID-19, enrolled during active disease. Written as DNA, the CDR3 is TGTGCCATCAGTGTCCCGGGGGTCGGCTACACCTTC. Protein sequence: CAISVPGVGYTF.